This TCR beta chain was observed in a study of blood T cell repertoires in COVID-19. Study as a whole: The samples span acute and convalescent COVID-19 from the United States, Italy and Spain. From T cells, B-cell-depleted T cells, or PBMCs came the material, which was cDNA or gDNA.

In the study's own analysis: Reference gene primer amplification yielded estimated nucleated cell counts. The table came from immunoSEQ multiplex PCR; TCRdb's copy has only in-frame clones and leaves some out. V and J calls and clone size come straight from that table; D and trimming were deduced from the DNA. The sample includes approximately 70,000 clones, more than 70% of them seen just once. This CDR3 is 14 amino acids long. From germline, CDR1 is SGHDT and CDR2 YYEEEE. Trimming shortened V by 3 bases and J by 2 bases, and 12 bases separated the two germline ends. This chain joins TRBV5-6 and TRBJ2-7; weak D call: TRBD1 (6 bases). The sequence was obtained from a woman aged 55-70 years with acute or convalescent COVID-19. Sequenced sample: peripheral blood. The CDR3 DNA follows: TGTGCCAGCAGCTCTGGACAGATGACCTACGAGCAGTACTTC. Protein: CASSSGQMTYEQYF.